A single sample gave rise to the 28 T cell receptor beta chains below, sequenced in a study of monozygotic twins with inflammatory bowel disease. From its re-call of the 5' RACE reads, TCRdb lists each CDR3 protein once, without DNA. The sample has around 380,000 distinct CDR3 sequences; the top ten hold about 2.3%. Sequenced sample: blood. The receptors were sampled from a human donor with ulcerative colitis or Crohn's disease, or a healthy co-twin of an affected twin (not recorded which).

The CDR3 loop reads CSATPQIAALTPGELFF. This chain connects TRBV20-1 to TRBJ2-2; TCRdb's D gene call, TRBD2, goes unchecked for lack of DNA. Germline CDR1 reads DFQATT; CDR2 reads SNEGSKA (reference sequence). The CDR3 has 17 amino acids.

The V and J genes are TRBV7-9 and TRBJ2-5. The CDR3 is 12 residues long. CDR1 and CDR2 (germline): SEHNR, FQNEAQ (reference sequence). CDR3 sequence reads: CASSQAWETQYF.

This CDR3 is CSVEGDRGYYGYTF. This sequence joins TRBV29-1 and TRBJ1-2; without DNA, the TCRdb call of TRBD1 cannot be checked. Germline V CDR1 and CDR2: SQVTM, ANQGSEA. This CDR3 comprises 14 residues.

The J gene is TRBJ2-2, the V gene TRBV29-1; TCRdb reports TRBD2, a call that lacks DNA to check it against. CDR3 length: 12 residues. Germline assignment: CDR1 SQVTM and CDR2 ANQGSEA. CDR3 region: CSVAGPNGELFF.

The V gene is TRBV7-2, the J gene TRBJ1-5. The CDR3 is 13 residues long. Germline V gene lookup returns CDR1 SGHTA and CDR2 FQGNSA. This CDR3 reads CASSSGFSKPQHF.

The V and J genes are TRBV12-3 or TRBV12-4 and TRBJ1-5; TCRdb gives TRBD1 as the D gene, but with no DNA this cannot be confirmed. The length of the CDR3 is 16 residues. CDR3 sequence reads: CASSFPGQGASQPQHF.

The chain is built from TRBV5-1 and TRBJ1-1. Germline values: CDR1 SGHRS, CDR2 YFSETQ. CDR3 length: 15 residues. CDR3 residues: CASSLDSGMNTEAFF.

CDR3 in amino acids: CASSSRREGSYEQYF. The J gene is TRBJ2-7, the V gene TRBV6-1; with no DNA, the TCRdb D assignment of TRBD2 cannot be verified. In germline, CDR1 is MNHNS, CDR2 SASEGT. The CDR3 contains 15 residues.

The rearrangement uses TRBV29-1 and TRBJ1-4. Germline CDR1 is SQVTM and CDR2 is ANQGSEA. The CDR3 runs 14 residues. CDR3 protein: CSVGNIATNEKLFF.

The V call is TRBV9, the J call TRBJ2-5; TCRdb picks TRBD2, but there is no DNA to check that call. CDR3 length equals 13 residues. Germline lookup yields CDR1 SGDLS and CDR2 YYNGEE. The CDR3 here is CASSVGGEETQYF.

This chain uses TRBV5-1 with TRBJ2-7; TCRdb indicates TRBD2, and absent DNA this call remains unverified. There are 13 residues in the CDR3. Germline V gene data show CDR1 as SGHRS and CDR2 as YFSETQ. This chain's CDR3 is CASSLTAGYEQYF.

This chain joins TRBV28 and TRBJ2-1; the D call from TCRdb, TRBD2, cannot be confirmed without DNA. The CDR3 is made up of 14 amino acids. Germline assignment: CDR1 MDHEN and CDR2 SYDVKM. This CDR3 is CASSFGTSWGEQFF.

The chain's CDR3 is CSARGVVNSYNEQFF. V gene TRBV20-1 combines with J gene TRBJ2-1. Germline assignment: CDR1 DFQATT and CDR2 SNEGSKA (reference sequence). The CDR3 extends over 15 amino acids.

The rearrangement uses TRBV20-1 and TRBJ2-1; TCRdb's D call of TRBD1 is untestable without DNA. This CDR3 contains 13 residues. Per germline, CDR1 DFQATT and CDR2 SNEGSKA (reference sequence). This CDR3 reads CSANREGGNEQFF.

V gene TRBV5-1 combines with J gene TRBJ1-2. Germline CDR1 and CDR2: SGHRS and YFSETQ. This CDR3 comprises 15 residues. CDR3 in amino acids: CASSFRTADDYGYTF.

This chain connects TRBV20-1 to TRBJ1-2; without DNA, the TCRdb call of TRBD1 cannot be checked. The CDR3 covers 17 residues. CDR1 DFQATT and CDR2 SNEGSKA come from the germline V gene (reference sequence). CDR3 residues: CSARTSGTGARNYGYTF.

This rearrangement joins TRBV12-3 or TRBV12-4 to TRBJ2-1; TCRdb's D call, TRBD2, is unchecked because there is no DNA. The CDR3 is 15 amino acids. CDR3: CASSRSSGGRNEQFF.

The genes are TRBV10-3 and TRBJ2-1; there is no DNA to check the TCRdb D call of TRBD1. Per germline, CDR1 ENHRY and CDR2 SYGVKD. The CDR3 runs to 18 residues. CDR3 loop: CAISESIRGEGARNEQFF.

This rearrangement joins TRBV21-1 to TRBJ1-3; TCRdb reports TRBD1, a call that lacks DNA to check it against. TRBV21-1 is a known pseudogene. This CDR3 has 18 residues. Here the CDR3 reads CASSAQAIGGGSGNTIYF.

The chain carries TRBV19 and TRBJ1-6; with no DNA, the TCRdb D assignment of TRBD1 cannot be verified. Germline CDR1 reads LNHDA; CDR2 reads SQIVND (reference sequence). This CDR3 is built from 18 residues. CDR3 protein: CASSARTRGMAYNSPLHF. Filled out from reference TRBV19 and TRBJ1-6, the complete variable domain reads DGGITQSPKYLFRKEGQNVTLSCEQNLNHDAMYWYRQDPGQGLRLIYYSQIVNDFQKGDIAEGYSVSREKKESFPLTVTSAQKNPTAFYLCASSARTRGMAYNSPLHFGNGTRLTVT.

The rearrangement uses TRBV28 and TRBJ2-7; with no DNA, the TCRdb D assignment of TRBD1 cannot be verified. The CDR3 is 19 amino acids. Germline values: CDR1 MDHEN, CDR2 SYDVKM. CDR3 sequence reads: CASSLRVKGGPITTYEQYF. The whole variable domain, remainder taken from reference TRBV28 and TRBJ2-7, is DVKVTQSSRYLVKRTGEKVFLECVQDMDHENMFWYRQDPGLGLRLIYFSYDVKMKEKGDIPEGYSVSREKKERFSLILESASTNQTSMYLCASSLRVKGGPITTYEQYFGPGTRLTVT.

V is TRBV2 and J is TRBJ2-7; the TCRdb call, TRBD1, lacks DNA for checking. This CDR3 has 14 residues. Germline V CDR1 and CDR2: SNHLY, FYNNEI. The CDR3 spells CASKWGQSSYEQYF.

The V gene is TRBV5-1, the J gene TRBJ1-6; the TRBD1 assignment by TCRdb is unverifiable without DNA. The CDR3 has 15 amino acids. Germline V gene lookup returns CDR1 SGHRS and CDR2 YFSETQ. The CDR3 sequence: CASSGAQGSRSPLHF.

The rearrangement links TRBV20-1 to TRBJ2-7; TCRdb lists TRBD2, though no DNA is available to test this call. CDR1 is DFQATT, CDR2 SNEGSKA, per germline (reference sequence). CDR3 length: 15 amino acids. The CDR3 here is CSAQTGLAATYEQYF.

The CDR3 here is CASIPLDGGTQYF. J is TRBJ2-3 and V is TRBV6-1; TCRdb lists TRBD1, though no DNA is available to test this call. The CDR3 loop spans 13 amino acids. Germline CDR1 MNHNS, CDR2 SASEGT.

CDR3 protein: CASSILEANEQFF. V and J are TRBV5-1 and TRBJ2-1; TCRdb's D call of TRBD2 is untestable without DNA. The CDR3 runs 13 residues. CDR1 and CDR2 (germline): SGHRS, YFSETQ.

The gene calls are TRBV3-1 and TRBJ1-1; TCRdb calls TRBD1, which cannot be checked without DNA. CDR1 LGHDT and CDR2 YNNKEL come from the germline V gene (reference sequence). The CDR3 is 15 residues long. CDR3: CASAVTGGQGTEAFF.

V gene TRBV7-2 combines with J gene TRBJ1-5; TCRdb's D call of TRBD1 is untestable without DNA. CDR1 and CDR2 (germline): SGHTA, FQGNSA. CDR3 length equals 15 residues. CDR3: CASSLMSGVSQPQHF.